These 29 T cell receptor beta chains originate from one sample sequenced in a study of blood T cell repertoires in COVID-19. The repertoire was sequenced with immunoSEQ multiplex PCR; TCRdb's copy has only in-frame clones and lacks some. The sample lists 180,000 or so clones, almost 85% occurring once. The sequenced sample was peripheral blood. These receptors were collected from a human donor with acute or convalescent COVID-19. The donor label of this sample is uncertain.

V and J are TRBV7-8 and TRBJ2-3; the D gene is possibly TRBD2 (5 bases). With 2 bases removed from V and 0 bases from J, the gap between germline ends came to 6 bases. CDR1 and CDR2 (germline): SGHVS, FQNEAQ. CDR3 length: 14 amino acids. DNA for the CDR3: TGTGCCAGCAGCTTACCGGGAAGCACAGATACGCAGTATTTT. This encodes CASSLPGSTDTQYF. Full variable domain (outside the CDR3, taken from reference TRBV7-8 and TRBJ2-3): GAGVSQSPRYKVAKRGQDVALRCDPISGHVSLFWYQQALGQGPEFLTYFQNEAQLDKSGLPSDRFFAERPEGSVSTLKIQRTQQEDSAVYLCASSLPGSTDTQYFGPGTRLTVL.

This chain links TRBV29-1 with TRBJ2-5; D possibly corresponds to TRBD2 (5 bases). This CDR3 region has 13 residues. The germline gives CDR1 SQVTM, CDR2 ANQGSEA. The V gene lost 3 bases and the J gene lost 4 bases, with 12 bases spanning the gap. Here the CDR3 DNA reads TGCAGCGTTGAGTTCGGGGTCGGAGAGACCCAGTACTTC. It specifies CSVEFGVGETQYF. The full variable domain, in which reference TRBV29-1 and TRBJ2-5 provide the parts outside the CDR3, is SAVISQKPSRDICQRGTSLTIQCQVDSQVTMMFWYRQQPGQSLTLIATANQGSEATYESGFVIDKFPISRPNLTFSTLTVSNMSPEDSSIYLCSVEFGVGETQYFGPGTRLLVL.

The V gene is TRBV19, the J gene TRBJ1-5, with D perhaps TRBD1 (6 bases). Germline values: CDR1 LNHDA, CDR2 SQIVND (reference sequence). The CDR3 is 13 residues long. V lost 4 bases, J lost 5 bases, and 9 bases lay in between. This CDR3 reads CASSTQGHQPQHF. CDR3 DNA: TGTGCCAGTAGTACTCAGGGGCATCAGCCCCAGCATTTT.

The gene calls are TRBV24-1 and TRBJ2-2, with a weak D call TRBD2 (5 bases). CDR3 size: 15 residues. Germline CDR1 KGHDR, CDR2 SFDVKD. The V end was cut by 1 base, the J end by 2 bases, with 7 bases between. The CDR3: CATSDFTGNTGELFF. DNA for the CDR3: TGTGCCACCAGTGATTTCACGGGAAACACCGGGGAGCTGTTTTTT.

V gene TRBV28 combines with J gene TRBJ2-1; 7 nucleotides align to TRBD2. Germline CDR1 reads MDHEN; CDR2 reads SYDVKM. The CDR3 length is 16 residues. Germline trimming cut 6 bases from V and 0 bases from J; bases unmatched to any gene: 8. The CDR3 DNA reads as TGTGCCAGCAGACCCGGGAGGCCGGGCTCCTACAATGAGCAGTTCTTC. The encoded protein is CASRPGRPGSYNEQFF.

V gene TRBV18 combines with J gene TRBJ1-1; 8 bases agree with TRBD1. Germline lookup yields CDR1 KGHSH and CDR2 LQKENI. The CDR3 has 17 residues. Trimming removed 1 base from V and 5 bases from J; junction bases left unmatched: 12. CDR3 bases: TGTGCCAGCTCACCACTGGGCCCTGCAGGGGGCGGAACTGAAGCTTTCTTT. Amino acid sequence: CASSPLGPAGGGTEAFF. Full variable domain (missing parts from reference TRBV18 and TRBJ1-1): NAGVMQNPRHLVRRRGQEARLRCSPMKGHSHVYWYRQLPEEGLKFMVYLQKENIIDESGMPKERFSAEFPKEGPSILRIQQVVRGDSAAYFCASSPLGPAGGGTEAFFGQGTRLTVV.

The V call is TRBV14, the J call TRBJ1-1; 8 bases are a match to TRBD1. J gave up 5 bases and V 3 bases, and 5 bases lay outside the gene matches. From germline, CDR1 is SGHDN and CDR2 FVKESK. This CDR3 is built from 14 residues. The CDR3 DNA follows: TGTGCCAGCAGCCACCGGACAGGGCTTACTGAAGCTTTCTTT. It encodes CASSHRTGLTEAFF.

The count of this clone is one. The gene calls are TRBV5-1 and TRBJ2-3; 8 positions match TRBD1. The V and J ends lost 3 bases and 6 bases, in that order; junction bases with no gene match: 9. CDR3 length equals 15 residues. CDR1 SGHRS and CDR2 YFSETQ come from the germline V gene. The CDR3 loop is CASSSGQDTGDTQYF. CDR3 in DNA: TGCGCCAGCAGCTCGGGACAGGATACAGGGGATACGCAGTATTTT.

This clone was detected once. The chain joins TRBV7-9 to TRBJ1-6; 7 bases map to TRBD1. Germline trimming cut 1 base from V and 4 bases from J; bases unmatched to any gene: 4. This CDR3 is built from 16 residues. Germline loops: CDR1 SEHNR, CDR2 FQNEAQ (reference sequence). The CDR3 sequence: CASSLEGTVYNSPLHF. CDR3 DNA: TGTGCCAGCAGCTTAGAGGGGACAGTTTATAATTCACCCCTCCACTTT.

This clone was detected only a few times. This chain joins TRBV2 and TRBJ1-6; 7 nucleotides align to TRBD1. There are 15 residues in the CDR3. CDR1 is SNHLY and CDR2 is FYNNEI in the germline V gene. The trim removed 6 bases at V and 5 bases at J, leaving 7 bases unmatched. The CDR3 loop reads CASRGVRGDNSPLHF. The CDR3 DNA reads TGTGCCAGCAGGGGGGTCAGGGGGGATAATTCACCCCTCCACTTT.

The chain has TRBV6-5 and TRBJ2-3; perhaps TRBD2 as D (5 bases). V dropped 6 bases and J dropped 0 bases, with 13 bases sitting between them. Germline V gives CDR1 MNHEY, CDR2 SVGAGI. CDR3 length: 15 amino acids. CDR3 region: CASRPRGRSTDTQYF. In DNA form, the CDR3 reads TGTGCCAGCAGGCCCCGAGGGCGGAGCACAGATACGCAGTATTTT.

A remark on this clone: This specimen includes other DNA sequences encoding the same CDR3. The V call is TRBV18, the J call TRBJ2-5; 7 positions match TRBD1. This CDR3 contains 13 residues. Germline CDR1 and CDR2: KGHSH and LQKENI. J lost 1 base, V lost 6 bases, and 2 bases had no gene match. CDR3 nucleotide sequence: TGTGCCAGCTCTGACAGGGTCCAAGAGACCCAGTACTTC. Amino acids: CASSDRVQETQYF.

This clone was recorded a few times. The genes are TRBV4-3 and TRBJ2-3, with TRBD1 identical over 9 bases. CDR3 length equals 16 residues. V was clipped by 1 base and J by 1 base; unmatched bases: 3. The germline V gene encodes CDR1 LGHNA and CDR2 YSLEER. The CDR3 is CASSQVRTGGTDTQYF. The CDR3 DNA follows: TGCGCCAGCAGCCAAGTCAGGACAGGGGGCACAGATACGCAGTATTTT.

This clone occurred once. The genes are TRBV30 and TRBJ2-3; D not certain. The CDR3 is 13 residues long. V was shortened by 3 bases and J by 5 bases, with 12 bases between the two germline ends. Germline V gene data show CDR1 as GTSNPN and CDR2 as SVGIG (reference sequence). The CDR3 region is CAWSPTRGDTQYF. CDR3 DNA sequence: TGTGCCTGGAGCCCGACGCGAGGAGATACGCAGTATTTT.

This chain uses TRBV6-5 with TRBJ1-1; D possibly corresponds to TRBD1 (6 bases). This CDR3 contains 12 residues. The germline CDR1 and CDR2 sequences are MNHEY and SVGAGI. V lost 6 bases to trimming and J lost 5 bases, with 10 bases between them. CDR3 sequence reads: CASRGTKTEAFF. In nucleotides, the CDR3 is TGTGCCAGCAGGGGGACAAAGACTGAAGCTTTCTTT.

V is TRBV5-1 and J is TRBJ1-6, with no clear D. The CDR3 runs 15 residues. The germline gives CDR1 SGHRS, CDR2 YFSETQ. The V gene lost 0 bases and the J gene lost 6 bases, with 10 bases spanning the gap. The CDR3 DNA is TGCGCCAGCAGCTTGGGGGCGACAAGTAATTCACCCCTCCACTTT. This gives the protein CASSLGATSNSPLHF.

This clone was detected a few times. The V gene is TRBV3-1 (or the pseudogene TRBV3-2), the J gene TRBJ2-3; 12 bases are a match to TRBD2. This CDR3 has 17 amino acids. Germline values: CDR1 LGHDT, CDR2 YNNKEL (reference sequence). Unmatched junction bases numbered 8, after V lost 4 bases and J lost 3 bases. Written as DNA, the CDR3 is TGTGCCAGCAGCCGGGCTAGCGGGAGGGCGGGGACAGATACGCAGTATTTT. It encodes CASSRASGRAGTDTQYF.

This clone was detected only a few times. This rearrangement joins TRBV18 to TRBJ1-1; 9 bases are shared with TRBD1. This CDR3 has 13 amino acids. V was clipped by 3 bases and J by 7 bases; unmatched bases: 3. Per the germline V gene, CDR1 is KGHSH and CDR2 is LQKENI. As DNA, the CDR3 is TGTGCCAGCTCACCCGGACAGGGGTATGAAGCTTTCTTT. It codes for CASSPGQGYEAFF.

The V call is TRBV6-6, the J call TRBJ1-5, with D possibly TRBD1 on 5 matching bases. Germline CDR1 reads MNHNY; CDR2 reads SVGAGI (reference sequence). This CDR3 has 14 residues. Trimming left V 5 bases short and J 4 bases short, with 12 bases between. The CDR3: CASSRDGKNQPQHF. CDR3 nucleotide sequence: TGTGCCAGCAGTCGGGACGGGAAAAATCAGCCCCAGCATTTT.

The chain has TRBV27 and TRBJ2-2; 8 bases fit TRBD2. This CDR3 region has 15 residues. J gave up 6 bases and V 6 bases, and 9 bases lay outside the gene matches. The germline V gene encodes CDR1 MNHEY and CDR2 SMNVEV (reference sequence). The CDR3 nucleotides are TGTGCCAGCAGGGTCAATCTCGGGAGGGCCGGGGAGCTGTTTTTT. This sequence encodes CASRVNLGRAGELFF.

J is TRBJ2-6 and V is TRBV19; D is unresolved. Trimming stripped 3 bases from V and 4 bases from J, with 4 bases between. The germline V gene encodes CDR1 LNHDA and CDR2 SQIVND (reference sequence). CDR3 length equals 13 residues. The CDR3 spells CASSISGANVLTF. The CDR3 nucleotides read TGTGCCAGTAGTATTTCAGGGGCCAACGTCCTGACTTTC.

The chain has TRBV7-2 and TRBJ2-2; no reliable D call. CDR3 size: 13 residues. The V gene lost 3 bases and the J gene lost 4 bases, with 6 bases spanning the gap. Germline V gene sequence: CDR1 SGHTA, CDR2 FQGNSA. This CDR3 is CASSLSGTGELFF. The CDR3, as DNA: TGTGCCAGCAGCTTGTCGGGCACCGGGGAGCTGTTTTTT.

The chain is built from TRBV28 and TRBJ1-2; D unclear. The CDR3 runs to 13 residues. V was shortened by 4 bases and J by 3 bases, with 9 bases between the two germline ends. Germline lookup yields CDR1 MDHEN and CDR2 SYDVKM. CDR3 residues: CASSSGRDYGYTF. The CDR3 DNA reads TGTGCCAGCAGTTCCGGCCGGGACTATGGCTACACCTTC.

V is TRBV7-2 and J is TRBJ1-6; D perhaps matches TRBD1 (6 bases). In germline, CDR1 is SGHTA, CDR2 FQGNSA. Trimming removed 5 bases from V and 8 bases from J, with 10 bases in between. CDR3 length: 13 residues. The CDR3 region is CASSPGQHSPLHF. The DNA of the CDR3 is TGTGCCAGCAGCCCTGGACAGCATTCACCCCTCCACTTT. The variable domain in full, with the rest retrieved from reference TRBV7-2 and TRBJ1-6, is GAGVSQSPSNKVTEKGKDVELRCDPISGHTALYWYRQSLGQGLEFLIYFQGNSAPDKSGLPSDRFSAERTGGSVSTLTIQRTQQEDSAVYLCASSPGQHSPLHFGNGTRLTVT.

The rearrangement joins TRBV19 to TRBJ2-3, with 7 bases fitting TRBD2. The CDR3 is 15 amino acids. The V gene end was trimmed by 4 bases and the J gene end by 6 bases; junction bases not matched to a gene: 10. Germline V lookup: CDR1 LNHDA, CDR2 SQIVND (reference sequence). CDR3 sequence reads: CASSRGEGLVDTQYF. CDR3 DNA sequence: TGTGCCAGTAGTAGGGGGGAGGGCCTGGTGGATACGCAGTATTTT.

This chain uses TRBV28 with TRBJ2-5; TRBD1 agrees at 7 bases. This CDR3 contains 13 residues. With V trimmed by 9 bases and J by 5 bases, 9 bases remained unmatched. The germline V gene encodes CDR1 MDHEN and CDR2 SYDVKM. The CDR3 loop is CASLGDRGETQYF. Written as DNA, the CDR3 is TGTGCCAGTCTTGGGGACAGAGGGGAGACCCAGTACTTC.

V gene TRBV19 combines with J gene TRBJ2-7, with 7 positions matching TRBD1. Germline V lookup: CDR1 LNHDA, CDR2 SQIVND (reference sequence). CDR3 length: 13 amino acids. V was pared by 5 bases and J by 4 bases, with 5 bases of the junction left unmatched. The CDR3 coding sequence is TGTGCCAGTAGTGAGGGGGCCTTATACGAGCAGTACTTC. Translating gives CASSEGALYEQYF.

The J gene is TRBJ2-5, the V gene TRBV14; 10 bases are shared with TRBD2. The junction had 7 bases not matched to a gene; V was cut back by 2 bases and J by 4 bases. The germline gives CDR1 SGHDN, CDR2 FVKESK. The CDR3 has 16 amino acids. In nucleotides, the CDR3 is TGTGCCAGCAGCCAATTTCCCCGACTAGCGGGAGAGACCCAGTACTTC. Amino acids: CASSQFPRLAGETQYF.

This clone was detected only once. The chain employs TRBV11-2 and TRBJ2-1; 13 bases line up with TRBD2. J lost 8 bases, V lost 1 base, and 11 bases had no gene match. From germline, CDR1 is SGHAT and CDR2 FQNNGV. CDR3 length: 18 residues. DNA of the CDR3: TGTGCCAGCAGCTTAGCAGCGGCGACTAGCGGGAGGTGGGATGAGCAGTTCTTC. This encodes CASSLAAATSGRWDEQFF.